This TCR beta chain derives from a study of OX40 agonist ivuxolimab in advanced cancers. On the study more broadly: The patients' treatment was ivuxolimab, an agonistic anti-OX40 (CD134) antibody. Study-level results: Normalized T-cell clonal expansion was also low in some nonresponders.

About this clone itself: The antigen is not known.

J was trimmed by 9 bases and V by 3 bases; bases with no gene match: 6. This CDR3 has 15 residues. The V gene's germline CDR1 is SGHNT and CDR2 YYREEE (reference sequence). Measured with immunoSEQ multiplex PCR; TCRdb has only the in-frame clones, and not every one. The sample has 85,000 to 130,000 clones, 90% seen once. Sequencing was performed on CD4+ or CD8+ T cells sorted from blood, taken in a trial of the OX40 agonist ivuxolimab. The chain is built from TRBV5-4 and TRBJ2-1; TRBD2 matches 13 bases. The receptor was isolated from an adult with an advanced solid tumor such as melanoma, head and neck, liver or kidney cancer. The CDR3 sequence is CASSSTSGGAGEQFF. CDR3 sequence (DNA): TGTGCCAGCAGCTCTACTAGCGGGGGGGCGGGTGAGCAGTTCTTC.